This TCR beta chain stems from a study of blood T cell repertoires in COVID-19. Libraries were prepared by immunoSEQ multiplex PCR; TCRdb keeps only in-frame clonotypes and omits some of them. The sample has some 320,000 clones; roughly nine tenths are singletons. The CDR3 spans 13 residues. Trimming pared 4 bases from V and 0 bases from J, leaving 7 bases between. CDR1 and CDR2 from the germline V gene are SGHDT and YYEEEE. Recruitment covered about 25 US areas and drew participants whose ages spanned about 18 to 90 years. Sequences were obtained from PBMCs or T cells enriched from blood (not recorded which). The receptor comes from a man aged 60 to 75 who had recovered from COVID-19. The chain is built from TRBV5-6 and TRBJ1-2; D gene uncertain. This CDR3 is CASSPRSNYGYTF. The CDR3, as DNA: TGTGCCAGCAGCCCTAGATCTAACTATGGCTACACCTTC.